This T cell receptor (beta chain) was captured in a study of T-cell reconstitution after alpha-beta-depleted transplantation in children. General observations from the study: It was newly produced T cells that mostly accounted for T-cell counts and diversity one year after transplant.

Trimming at V came to 3 bases and at J to 3 bases, leaving 7 bases not matched to a gene. The CDR3 is made up of 15 amino acids. Germline-derived CDR1 and CDR2 are KGHSH and LQKENI. Unique molecular identifiers were incorporated when the TCRbeta library was constructed. TCRdb itself ran the PCR reads through MiXCR, one entry per CDR3 protein. The sample shows about 300,000 distinct CDR3 sequences, nearly 8% of them seen only once. Notes on this clonotype: The antigen remains unidentified.

The chain carries TRBV18 and TRBJ2-5; 7 bases align to TRBD1. The TCR comes from a female patient aged 2 to 10 who had a stem cell transplant for Fanconi anemia, so the T cells may come from the graft donor. The sequenced sample was peripheral blood, obtained 360 days after TCRalphabeta/CD19-depleted stem cell transplant. The CDR3 loop is CASSPFRGGEETQYF. The CDR3 coding sequence is TGTGCCAGCTCACCTTTTCGAGGGGGCGAAGAGACCCAGTACTTC.